Each of the 25 T cell receptor beta chains below was sequenced from the same sample in a study of CD8 T cells in ankylosing spondylitis. Study results and limitations: In ankylosing spondylitis blood, a motif of eight highly homologous TCR beta variants appeared characteristic.

MiXCR, run by TCRdb on the 5' RACE reads, gives a single entry per CDR3 protein. Here the sample spans some 700,000 distinct CDR3 sequences, around 20% being singletons. These receptors' antigens are unknown. Input material: blood, either unsorted or a sorted T cell fraction (not recorded which). The receptors here all came from a male donor with ankylosing spondylitis.

The CDR3 here is CASSYSWARQGNIQYF. The CDR3 DNA is TGTGCCAGCAGTTACTCCTGGGCCCGTCAAGGGAACATTCAGTACTTC. The V and J genes are TRBV6-5 and TRBJ2-4; D uncertain. Germline V gives CDR1 MNHEY, CDR2 SVGAGI. The CDR3 covers 16 residues. V dropped 0 bases and J dropped 7 bases, with 16 bases sitting between them.

This clonotype has only a few counts. The chain uses TRBV4-3 and TRBJ2-7, with D possibly matching TRBD2 (6 bases). V gave up 2 bases and J gave up 3 bases, with 11 bases separating them. The CDR3 length is 14 residues. Germline values: CDR1 LGHNA, CDR2 YSLEER. The CDR3 DNA follows: TGCGCCAGCAGCCAATCTCATAGCGGCTACGAGCAGTACTTC. It translates to CASSQSHSGYEQYF.

The chain is built from TRBV15 and TRBJ2-7; perhaps TRBD2 as D (6 bases). Trimming took off 6 bases at V and 1 base at J, with 10 bases between the two ends. The CDR3 covers 13 residues. In germline, CDR1 is LNHNV, CDR2 YYDKDF (reference sequence). The CDR3 is CATRDGGSYEQYF. For the CDR3, the DNA is TGTGCCACCAGGGACGGAGGGTCCTACGAGCAGTACTTC.

V and J are TRBV10-3 and TRBJ2-5; possibly TRBD2 for D (7 bases). V shed 2 bases and J shed 2 bases, with 12 bases lying between them. The CDR3 extends over 15 amino acids. CDR1 and CDR2 (germline): ENHRY, SYGVKD. The CDR3, as DNA: TGTGCCATCAGTGAGATGAAGGGGGGGCAAGAGACCCAGTACTTC. Encoded protein: CAISEMKGGQETQYF.

The rearrangement links TRBV7-9 to TRBJ2-7, with 7 bases matching TRBD1. Germline trimming cut 5 bases from V and 0 bases from J; bases unmatched to any gene: 10. The CDR3 length is 16 residues. Germline CDR1 is SEHNR and CDR2 is FQNEAQ (reference sequence). This chain's CDR3 is CASSPSTGMSSYEQYF. The CDR3 coding sequence is TGTGCCAGCAGCCCATCGACAGGGATGAGCTCCTACGAGCAGTACTTC. The variable domain in full, completed from reference TRBV7-9 and TRBJ2-7, reads DTGVSQNPRHKITKRGQNVTFRCDPISEHNRLYWYRQTLGQGPEFLTYFQNEAQLEKSRLLSDRFSAERPKGSFSTLEIQRTEQGDSAMYLCASSPSTGMSSYEQYFGPGTRLTVT.

This clonotype has a handful of counts. The chain uses TRBV11-1 and TRBJ2-1, with D perhaps TRBD2 (6 bases). This CDR3 has 16 residues. The V and J ends lost 0 bases and 5 bases respectively, with 14 bases between them. Germline V CDR1 and CDR2: SGHAT, FQDESV (reference sequence). The CDR3 spells CASSLARRDLNNEQFF. CDR3 coding DNA: TGTGCCAGCAGCTTAGCTCGGAGGGATCTGAACAATGAGCAGTTCTTC.

This chain uses TRBV7-9 with TRBJ2-1, with a tentative D call TRBD1 (5 bases). CDR3 length: 15 amino acids. Trimming took 5 bases from V and 4 from J, leaving 15 bases between them. Germline V lookup: CDR1 SEHNR, CDR2 FQNEAQ (reference sequence). CDR3 region: CASSLGAETYNEQFF. CDR3 bases: TGTGCCAGCAGCCTAGGGGCAGAAACATACAATGAGCAGTTCTTC.

This clonotype has only a few counts. The rearrangement uses TRBV30 and TRBJ2-1; 8 bases align to TRBD2. After removal of 3 bases from V and 8 bases from J, the junction contained 6 bases not matched to a gene. Germline values: CDR1 GTSNPN, CDR2 SVGIG (reference sequence). The length of the CDR3 is 13 residues. CDR3 region: CAWRSGGGDEQFF. Here the CDR3 DNA reads TGTGCCTGGAGGAGCGGGGGAGGAGATGAGCAGTTCTTC.

This clonotype has more than one count but fewer than ten. The chain couples TRBV12-3 or TRBV12-4 to TRBJ2-7; maybe TRBD1 (5 bases). V dropped 3 bases and J dropped 5 bases, with 17 bases sitting between them. The CDR3 spans 15 residues. The CDR3 loop is CASSLVAGNFNEQYF. The DNA of the CDR3 is TGTGCCAGCAGTTTGGTGGCAGGGAATTTCAACGAGCAGTACTTC.

Points on this clonotype: A much larger clone is a single base away; this may be a read error. The rearrangement joins TRBV5-1 to TRBJ1-3; D is undetermined. The CDR3 contains 14 residues. Germline V lookup: CDR1 SGHRS, CDR2 YFSETQ. Here the CDR3 reads CASSLPGSGNSIYF. CDR3 in DNA: TGCGCCAGCAGCTTGCCAGGCTCTGGAAACTCCATATATTTT.

V usage is TRBV5-1 and J usage is TRBJ1-3; D remains unclear. V was cut by 0 bases and J by 4 bases, with 17 bases left in between. CDR1 is SGHRS and CDR2 is YFSETQ in the germline V gene. CDR3 size: 17 residues. The CDR3 region is CASSLEGPGPGGNTIYF. The CDR3, as DNA: TGCGCCAGCAGCTTGGAAGGCCCGGGCCCCGGGGGAAACACCATATATTTT.

The rearrangement uses TRBV12-3 or TRBV12-4 and TRBJ1-1; D might be TRBD1 (6 bases). Trimming stripped 1 base from V and 2 bases from J, with 8 bases between. This CDR3 has 14 residues. CDR3 region: CASSLDRDNTEAFF. Here the CDR3 DNA reads TGTGCCAGCAGTTTAGACAGGGATAACACTGAAGCTTTCTTT.

The chain employs TRBV2 and TRBJ2-6; 8 bases are shared with TRBD1. Unmatched junction bases numbered 9, after V lost 6 bases and J lost 2 bases. In germline, CDR1 is SNHLY, CDR2 FYNNEI. The CDR3 runs to 17 residues. CDR3 amino acids: CASRLQGGTAGANVLTF. The CDR3 DNA sequence: TGTGCCAGCAGATTACAGGGGGGAACGGCTGGGGCCAACGTCCTGACTTTC.

This clonotype was detected only a few times. The chain employs TRBV7-8 and TRBJ2-1; TRBD2 matches 10 bases. The J segment lost 12 bases and the V segment lost 5 bases, leaving 7 bases of the junction unmatched. Germline-derived CDR1 and CDR2 are SGHVS and FQNEAQ. CDR3 size: 13 residues. For the CDR3, the DNA is TGTGCCAGCAGCCCGCAGCGGGAGGGTGTGCAGTTCTTC. It translates to CASSPQREGVQFF.

This rearrangement joins TRBV28 to TRBJ2-1, with 7 positions matching TRBD1. This CDR3 is built from 16 residues. The germline CDR1 and CDR2 sequences are MDHEN and SYDVKM. The ends lost 2 bases at V and 7 bases at J; junction bases unmatched: 11. The CDR3 sequence is CASSLGLPGQTNEQFF. The CDR3 nucleotides read TGTGCCAGCAGTTTAGGCCTTCCGGGACAGACAAATGAGCAGTTCTTC.

The chain couples TRBV28 to TRBJ1-1, with no clear D. Trimming removed 8 bases at V and 1 base at J, with 11 bases between. Per the germline V gene, CDR1 is MDHEN and CDR2 is SYDVKM. The CDR3 totals 13 residues. The CDR3 coding sequence is TGTGCCAGCGTGAGTTTGACGAACACTGAAGCTTTCTTT. Protein sequence: CASVSLTNTEAFF.

The rearrangement uses TRBV6-1 and TRBJ1-2; 8 bases line up with TRBD1. This CDR3 comprises 16 residues. Per germline, CDR1 MNHNS and CDR2 SASEGT. V shed 6 bases, J shed 3 bases, and the junction held 12 bases outside the gene matches. CDR3 sequence (DNA): TGTGCCAGCAGCCCGGACCGACAGGGGAACTACTATGGCTACACCTTC. It encodes CASSPDRQGNYYGYTF.

This clonotype has more than one count but fewer than ten. CDR3 DNA sequence: TGTGCCAGCAGGGGAGGTCAGGTCTCCTACGAGCAGTACTTC. The encoded protein is CASRGGQVSYEQYF. The chain is built from TRBV28 and TRBJ2-7; D is possibly TRBD2 (6 bases). CDR3 length equals 14 residues. The V end lost 6 bases, the J end lost 0 bases, and 12 bases lay between the germline ends. Germline loops: CDR1 MDHEN, CDR2 SYDVKM. The entire variable domain, with the rest obtained from reference TRBV28 and TRBJ2-7, is as follows: DVKVTQSSRYLVKRTGEKVFLECVQDMDHENMFWYRQDPGLGLRLIYFSYDVKMKEKGDIPEGYSVSREKKERFSLILESASTNQTSMYLCASRGGQVSYEQYFGPGTRLTVT.

This chain joins TRBV4-1 and TRBJ1-5; 9 bases are a match to TRBD1. Trimming cost V 0 bases and J 7 bases; bases outside gene matches: 16. The germline gives CDR1 MGHRA, CDR2 YSYEKL. This CDR3 spans 19 amino acids. The CDR3 DNA sequence: TGCGCCAGCAGCCAAGAAGATCCTTTCCCGGGACAGGGTGCCCAGCCCCAGCATTTT. Protein product: CASSQEDPFPGQGAQPQHF.

The chain carries TRBV5-1 and TRBJ2-7; tentative D call: TRBD2 (6 bases). V lost 2 bases and J lost 3, with 18 bases in between. Germline V gene lookup returns CDR1 SGHRS and CDR2 YFSETQ. The CDR3 length is 16 residues. Written as DNA, the CDR3 is TGCGCCAGCAGCTTTGTCGGCGGCGGGGCTTACTACGAGCAGTACTTC. It encodes CASSFVGGGAYYEQYF.

The V and J genes are TRBV5-6 and TRBJ2-7; the match to TRBD1 covers 10 bases. Germline trimming cut 2 bases from V and 7 bases from J; bases unmatched to any gene: 6. Looked up from germline, CDR1 is SGHDT and CDR2 is YYEEEE. The CDR3 covers 14 residues. CDR3 nucleotide sequence: TGTGCCAGCAGCTTTGGGACAGGGGTGAGGGAGCAGTACTTC. Translation gives CASSFGTGVREQYF.

The chain employs TRBV12-3 or TRBV12-4 and TRBJ2-3; D is possibly TRBD1 (5 bases). The V and J ends lost 0 bases and 2 bases respectively, with 6 bases between them. This CDR3 comprises 14 residues. This chain's CDR3 is CASSLARDTDTQYF. In DNA form, the CDR3 reads TGTGCCAGCAGTTTAGCCAGGGACACAGATACGCAGTATTTT.

CDR3 protein: CASSLVERGGTDTQYF. The CDR3 DNA reads TGTGCCAGCAGCTTAGTTGAGCGGGGAGGCACAGATACGCAGTATTTT. The chain carries TRBV7-2 and TRBJ2-3, with 7 bases that match TRBD2. V was pared by 1 base and J by 1 base, with 5 bases of the junction left unmatched. CDR3 length: 16 amino acids. CDR1 is SGHTA and CDR2 is FQGNSA in the germline V gene.

This clonotype showed up just once. The junction and the germline gene differ at one end; a read error may be behind it. The chain has TRBV10-3 and TRBJ2-1; maybe TRBD2 (5 bases). Germline V lookup: CDR1 ENHRY, CDR2 SYGVKD. The CDR3 covers 13 residues. CDR3 sequence: CTISERLADEQFF. The CDR3 DNA reads as TGTACCATCAGTGAGAGGCTAGCTGATGAGCAGTTCTTC.

This clonotype has only a few counts. V gene TRBV11-1 combines with J gene TRBJ2-2; TRBD1 aligns across 8 bases. This CDR3 has 15 amino acids. CDR1 is SGHAT and CDR2 is FQDESV in the germline V gene (reference sequence). J lost 3 bases, V lost 4 bases, and 4 bases had no gene match. DNA for the CDR3: TGTGCCAGCAGCTCTCAGGGGGCTGACACCGGGGAGCTGTTTTTT. Amino acid sequence: CASSSQGADTGELFF.